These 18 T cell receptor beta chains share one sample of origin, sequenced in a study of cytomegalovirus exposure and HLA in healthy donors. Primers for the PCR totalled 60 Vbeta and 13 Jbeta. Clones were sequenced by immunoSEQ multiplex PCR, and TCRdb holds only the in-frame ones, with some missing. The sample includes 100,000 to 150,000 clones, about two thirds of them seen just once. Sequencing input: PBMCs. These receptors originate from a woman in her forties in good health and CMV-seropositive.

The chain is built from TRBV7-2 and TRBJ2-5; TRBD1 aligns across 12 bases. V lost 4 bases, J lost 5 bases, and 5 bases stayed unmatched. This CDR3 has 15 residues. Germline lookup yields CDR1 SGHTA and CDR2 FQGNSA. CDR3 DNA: TGTGCCAGCAGCTCTCCGGGACAGGGGGCTGAGACCCAGTACTTC. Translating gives CASSSPGQGAETQYF.

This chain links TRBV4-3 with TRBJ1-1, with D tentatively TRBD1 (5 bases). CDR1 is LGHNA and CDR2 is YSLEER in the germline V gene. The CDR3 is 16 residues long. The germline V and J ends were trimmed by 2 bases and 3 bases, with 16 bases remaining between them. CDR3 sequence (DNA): TGCGCCAGCAGCCAAAGCTCCTCGGGGGTTCACACTGAAGCTTTCTTT. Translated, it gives CASSQSSSGVHTEAFF.

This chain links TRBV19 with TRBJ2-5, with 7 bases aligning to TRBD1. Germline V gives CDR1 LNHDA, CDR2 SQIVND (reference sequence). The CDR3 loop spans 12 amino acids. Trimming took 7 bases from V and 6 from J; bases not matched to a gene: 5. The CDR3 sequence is CASTDRVKTQYF. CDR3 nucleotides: TGTGCCAGTACCGACAGGGTAAAGACCCAGTACTTC.

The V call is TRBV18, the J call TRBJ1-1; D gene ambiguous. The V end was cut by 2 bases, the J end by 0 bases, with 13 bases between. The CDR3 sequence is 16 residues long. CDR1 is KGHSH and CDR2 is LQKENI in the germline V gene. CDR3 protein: CASSPFPVTVNTEAFF. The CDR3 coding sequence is TGTGCCAGCTCACCATTTCCGGTTACAGTGAACACTGAAGCTTTCTTT.

The CDR3 DNA reads TGCGCCAGCAGCCAGGAACCGGCGGGGTTAGTTGTCCACGAGCAGTACTTC. Protein product: CASSQEPAGLVVHEQYF. The genes are TRBV4-1 and TRBJ2-7, with a tentative D call TRBD2 (6 bases). This CDR3 has 17 residues. V lost 3 bases, J lost 5 bases, and 23 bases lay in between. The V gene's germline CDR1 is MGHRA and CDR2 YSYEKL.

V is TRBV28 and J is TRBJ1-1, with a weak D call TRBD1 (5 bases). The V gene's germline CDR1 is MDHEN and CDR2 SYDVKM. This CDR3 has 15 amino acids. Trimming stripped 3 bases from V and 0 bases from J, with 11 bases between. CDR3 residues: CASSFPAGMNTEAFF. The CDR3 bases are TGTGCCAGCAGTTTCCCGGCAGGGATGAACACTGAAGCTTTCTTT. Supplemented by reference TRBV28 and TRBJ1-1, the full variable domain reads DVKVTQSSRYLVKRTGEKVFLECVQDMDHENMFWYRQDPGLGLRLIYFSYDVKMKEKGDIPEGYSVSREKKERFSLILESASTNQTSMYLCASSFPAGMNTEAFFGQGTRLTVV.

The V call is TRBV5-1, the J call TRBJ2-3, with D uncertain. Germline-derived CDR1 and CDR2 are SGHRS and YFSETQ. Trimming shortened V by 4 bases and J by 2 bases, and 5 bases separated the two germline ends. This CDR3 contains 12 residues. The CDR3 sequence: CASSLSTDTQYF. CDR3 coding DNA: TGCGCCAGCAGCCTTTCCACAGATACGCAGTATTTT.

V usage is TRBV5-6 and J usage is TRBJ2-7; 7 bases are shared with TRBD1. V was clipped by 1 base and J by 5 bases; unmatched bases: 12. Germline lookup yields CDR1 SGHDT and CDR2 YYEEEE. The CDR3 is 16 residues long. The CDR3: CASSLPGQGVPHEQYF. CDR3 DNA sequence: TGTGCCAGCAGCTTGCCGGGCCAGGGGGTTCCTCACGAGCAGTACTTC.

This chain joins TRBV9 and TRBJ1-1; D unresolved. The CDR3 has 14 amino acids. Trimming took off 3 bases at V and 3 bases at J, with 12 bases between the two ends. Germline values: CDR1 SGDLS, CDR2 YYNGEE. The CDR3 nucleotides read TGTGCCAGCAGCGCGACGGGAATGGACACTGAAGCTTTCTTT. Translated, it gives CASSATGMDTEAFF.

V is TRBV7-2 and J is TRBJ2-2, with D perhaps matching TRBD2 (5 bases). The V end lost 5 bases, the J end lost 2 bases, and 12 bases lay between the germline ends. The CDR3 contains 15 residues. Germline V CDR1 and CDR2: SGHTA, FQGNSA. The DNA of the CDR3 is TGTGCCAGCAGCCGCAACGGGGTTAACACCGGGGAGCTGTTTTTT. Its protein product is CASSRNGVNTGELFF.

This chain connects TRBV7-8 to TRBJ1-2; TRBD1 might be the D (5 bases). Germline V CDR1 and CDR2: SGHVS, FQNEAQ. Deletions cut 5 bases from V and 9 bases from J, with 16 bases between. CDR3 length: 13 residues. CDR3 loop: CASSGGTAGSYTF. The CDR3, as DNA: TGTGCCAGCAGCGGCGGGACCGCCGGTAGCTACACCTTC.

This CDR3 reads CSVDRGDTEAFF. The CDR3, as DNA: TGCAGCGTCGACAGGGGAGACACTGAAGCTTTCTTT. This rearrangement joins TRBV29-1 to TRBJ1-1; 8 nucleotides agree with TRBD1. This CDR3 contains 12 residues. V lost 6 bases, J lost 3 bases, and 3 bases stayed unmatched. Germline V gene lookup returns CDR1 SQVTM and CDR2 ANQGSEA.

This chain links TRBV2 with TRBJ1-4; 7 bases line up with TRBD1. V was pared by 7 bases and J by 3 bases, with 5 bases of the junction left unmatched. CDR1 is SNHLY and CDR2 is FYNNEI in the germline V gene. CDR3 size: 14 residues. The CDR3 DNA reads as TGTGCCAGCAATCGACAGGGATCTAATGAAAAACTGTTTTTT. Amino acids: CASNRQGSNEKLFF.

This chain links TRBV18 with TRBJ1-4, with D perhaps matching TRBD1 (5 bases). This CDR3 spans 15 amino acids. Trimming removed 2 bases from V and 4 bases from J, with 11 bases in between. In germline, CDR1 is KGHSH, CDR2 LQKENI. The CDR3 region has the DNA TGTGCCAGCTCACCAGGAAGGGGTGATAATGAAAAACTGTTTTTT. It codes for CASSPGRGDNEKLFF.

CDR3 region: CASSLQGSTYEQYF. Here the CDR3 DNA reads TGTGCCAGCAGTTTACAGGGGAGTACGTACGAGCAGTACTTC. The chain uses TRBV27 and TRBJ2-7; a weak D match, TRBD1 (6 bases). The CDR3 is 14 amino acids. V shed 2 bases and J shed 4 bases, with 12 bases lying between them. Germline CDR1 is MNHEY and CDR2 is SMNVEV (reference sequence).

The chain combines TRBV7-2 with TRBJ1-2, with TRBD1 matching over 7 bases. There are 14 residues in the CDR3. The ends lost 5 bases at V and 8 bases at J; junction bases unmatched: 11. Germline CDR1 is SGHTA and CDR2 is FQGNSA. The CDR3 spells CASSPPVRGRGYTF. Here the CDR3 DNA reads TGTGCCAGCAGCCCACCCGTTAGGGGGCGAGGCTACACCTTC.

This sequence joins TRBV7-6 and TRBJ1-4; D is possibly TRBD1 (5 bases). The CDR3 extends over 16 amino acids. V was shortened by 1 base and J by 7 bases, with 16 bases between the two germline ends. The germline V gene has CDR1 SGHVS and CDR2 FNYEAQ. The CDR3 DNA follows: TGTGCCAGCAGCTTAGGCGGCCGATTCGGGGGTGAAAAACTGTTTTTT. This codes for CASSLGGRFGGEKLFF.

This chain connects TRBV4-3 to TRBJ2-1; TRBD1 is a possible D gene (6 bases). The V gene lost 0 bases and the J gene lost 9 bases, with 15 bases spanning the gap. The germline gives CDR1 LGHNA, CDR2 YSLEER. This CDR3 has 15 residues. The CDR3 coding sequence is TGCGCCAGCAGCCAAGATCCTTTCCGGGACACTGAGCAGTTCTTC. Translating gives CASSQDPFRDTEQFF.